This T cell receptor beta chain was documented in a study of graft-versus-host responses after intestinal transplantation. Study-level information: Those transplanted obtained multivisceral, liver-intestinal, or isolated intestinal grafts. For 3 to 4 years after anti-thymocyte globulin induction, all recipients took tacrolimus and steroids.

The table came from immunoSEQ multiplex PCR; TCRdb's copy has only in-frame clones and leaves some out. The sample holds about 4,100 clones, approximately 84% seen once. Study outcomes and limitations: Allograft graft-versus-host to host-versus-graft clonal ratios ran high in patients with graft-donor T cell macrochimerism. GvH clones occurred in recipient marrow; some first appeared in ileum or blood.

V dropped 6 bases and J dropped 4; count of bases not matched to a gene: 14. The germline V gene has CDR1 MNHNS and CDR2 SASEGT. The CDR3 covers 16 residues. This clone has just a few counts. As yet, its antigen is unknown. Sample time point: postoperative day 105 after intestinal transplantation (dayNNNN = postoperative day). Investigators treated the graft tissue so that it released intraepithelial and lamina propria lymphocytes. This chain links TRBV6-1 with TRBJ1-1; 7 nucleotides line up with TRBD1. Specimen: ileum tissue, collected 105 days after intestinal transplantation. This TCR came from a human patient who received an intestinal transplant, so some T cells may come from the graft donor. The CDR3 coding sequence is TGTGCCAGCAGGGAACAGGGGCCCGACACAGTCACTGAAGCTTTCTTT. Residues: CASREQGPDTVTEAFF.